The 30 T cell receptor beta chains reported below all come from one sample, sequenced in a study of human T cells and chemical hapten exposure (dated by TCRdb to the early 2020s). Library creation used RACE. Instrument on record: NextSeq 500. The public reads were reprocessed in TCRdb via fastp at Q25 and MiXCR, keeping in-frame beta chains. Identical CDR3 proteins give one entry, which carries the most common genes and DNA. This sample lists about 120,000 distinct CDR3 sequences; roughly 12% were detected once. The ten largest clones take up around 3% of the sample. The intended sense of this specimen's time point label: pre-sensitization, week 0. This sample's treatment or condition label indicates: therapeutic diphenylcyclopropenone sensitization with weekly scalp DPC. The starting material was whole blood, obtained in connection with sensitization to the hapten diphenylcyclopropenone (DPC). Source of these receptors: a woman between 18 and 30 years old with alopecia areata. Some clones in this sample may be carry-over from other donors' samples.

There are a few counts of this clonotype. The chain is built from TRBV6-2 or TRBV6-3 and TRBJ2-5; 8 nucleotides agree with TRBD1. Germline CDR1 reads MNHEY; CDR2 reads SVGEGT. J lost 4 bases, V lost 6 bases, and 4 bases had no gene match. The length of the CDR3 is 13 residues. DNA of the CDR3: TGTGCCAGCAGCCAGACAGGGGCAGAGACCCAGTACTTC. It is translated as CASSQTGAETQYF.

This chain uses TRBV5-4 with TRBJ1-1; a weak D match, TRBD1 (5 bases). The CDR3 has 13 amino acids. The germline V gene encodes CDR1 SGHNT and CDR2 YYREEE (reference sequence). Trimming pared 4 bases from V and 6 bases from J, leaving 13 bases between. CDR3 in DNA: TGTGCCAGCAGCCAGACAGCTACCGCTGAAGCTTTCTTT. Translating it yields CASSQTATAEAFF.

This chain joins TRBV18 and TRBJ2-1; 7 bases line up with TRBD1. The CDR3 has 16 residues. V was pared by 3 bases and J by 8 bases, with 13 bases of the junction left unmatched. The V gene's germline CDR1 is KGHSH and CDR2 LQKENI. The CDR3 DNA reads as TGTGCCAGCTCACCTACCAAGGGGGCTAGGGGCCATGAGCAGTTCTTC. Translated: CASSPTKGARGHEQFF.

This clonotype was counted only a few times. The chain is built from TRBV7-8 and TRBJ2-1, with 7 nucleotides matching TRBD2. This CDR3 has 15 residues. V lost 0 bases, J lost 7 bases, and 6 bases stayed unmatched. Germline CDR1 SGHVS, CDR2 FQNEAQ. The CDR3 loop is CASSLALRLANEQFF. In DNA form, the CDR3 reads TGTGCCAGCAGCTTAGCGCTCCGACTAGCTAATGAGCAGTTCTTC.

This chain joins TRBV6-2 or TRBV6-3 and TRBJ2-1; 9 nucleotides agree with TRBD1. Germline values: CDR1 MNHEY, CDR2 SVGEGT. This CDR3 has 15 amino acids. After removal of 6 bases from V and 8 bases from J, the junction contained 11 bases not matched to a gene. Here the CDR3 reads CASRPTGGRKYEQFF. DNA of the CDR3: TGTGCCAGCAGACCAACAGGGGGCAGGAAGTATGAGCAGTTCTTC.

This clonotype has at least ten counts. The V gene is TRBV28, the J gene TRBJ2-2; weak D call: TRBD1 (5 bases). The CDR3 has 14 amino acids. Between the trimmed V and J ends, which lost 3 bases and 7 bases, there was a span of 12 bases. Germline V gene data show CDR1 as MDHEN and CDR2 as SYDVKM. CDR3 amino acids: CASSLSGSSGELFF. The CDR3 DNA reads as TGTGCCAGCAGTTTGTCAGGGTCAAGCGGGGAGCTGTTTTTT.

This chain links TRBV10-2 with TRBJ2-7, with 8 bases identical to TRBD2. V shed 7 bases and J 7 bases; nucleotides not matched to a gene: 9. From germline, CDR1 is WSHSY and CDR2 SAAADI. The CDR3 loop spans 13 amino acids. The DNA for the CDR3 is TGCGCCAGCACTGTCGGGGGGGACGTGGAGCAGTACTTC. Encoded protein: CASTVGGDVEQYF.

There are many counts of this clonotype. DNA of the CDR3: TGTGCCAGCAGCTTAGGGACAGGGGGCCGCATTCAAGAGACCCAGTACTTC. Translated, it gives CASSLGTGGRIQETQYF. V gene TRBV7-6 combines with J gene TRBJ2-5, with TRBD1 matching over 11 bases. CDR1 is SGHVS, CDR2 FNYEAQ, per germline. V lost 1 base, J lost 2 bases, and 6 bases stayed unmatched. CDR3 length: 17 amino acids.

This clonotype was detected ten times or more. The chain employs TRBV20-1 and TRBJ1-2, with D perhaps TRBD1 (6 bases). Between the trimmed V and J ends, which lost 1 base and 3 bases, there was a span of 12 bases. Germline assignment: CDR1 DFQATT and CDR2 SNEGSKA (reference sequence). The CDR3 is made up of 14 amino acids. CDR3 in amino acids: CSARGTAIDYGYTF. Written as DNA, the CDR3 is TGCAGTGCTAGAGGGACAGCTATCGACTATGGCTACACCTTC.

This clonotype was seen many times. The genes are TRBV12-3 or TRBV12-4 and TRBJ1-2; D unclear. Trimming removed 6 bases from V and 2 bases from J, with 10 bases in between. The CDR3 consists of 13 residues. CDR3 in DNA: TGTGCCAGCAGCTCTGCCCTCAACTATGGCTACACCTTC. Translating it yields CASSSALNYGYTF.

This chain uses TRBV28 with TRBJ1-2, with a weak D call TRBD1 (5 bases). Germline V gene sequence: CDR1 MDHEN, CDR2 SYDVKM. The CDR3 is 15 residues long. V was trimmed by 7 bases and J by 5 bases, leaving 20 bases between them. CDR3 coding DNA: TGTGCCAGCAATGGAGTAGGGACGGGGTCATATGGCTACACCTTC. Encoded protein: CASNGVGTGSYGYTF.

The sample holds a few counts of this clonotype. The rearrangement uses TRBV6-5 and TRBJ1-5, with 7 bases fitting TRBD1. The CDR3 has 15 amino acids. The germline gives CDR1 MNHEY, CDR2 SVGAGI. V lost 7 bases, J lost 2 bases, and 8 bases stayed unmatched. The CDR3 loop is CASKRQGLGNQPQHF. The DNA of the CDR3 is TGTGCCAGCAAACGACAGGGATTGGGCAATCAGCCCCAGCATTTT.

The chain links TRBV9 to TRBJ2-1, with TRBD1 identical over 10 bases. Germline CDR1 reads SGDLS; CDR2 reads YYNGEE. This CDR3 has 14 residues. V shed 3 bases and J 9 bases; nucleotides not matched to a gene: 6. The CDR3 sequence: CASSADRGRGEQFF. The CDR3 DNA reads as TGTGCCAGCAGCGCAGACAGGGGGCGCGGTGAGCAGTTCTTC.

The table lists this clonotype with a few counts. The chain has TRBV27 and TRBJ2-2; the D is unclear. This CDR3 region has 13 residues. The germline CDR1 and CDR2 sequences are MNHEY and SMNVEV (reference sequence). Deletions cut 8 bases from V and 6 bases from J, with 13 bases between. CDR3 DNA: TGTGCCAGCCTGGGATCACCATCCGGGGAGCTGTTTTTT. It yields the protein CASLGSPSGELFF.

This chain connects TRBV28 to TRBJ1-1; D is unresolved. This CDR3 region has 13 residues. V was pared by 6 bases and J by 5 bases, with 13 bases between. Germline V lookup: CDR1 MDHEN, CDR2 SYDVKM. The CDR3 here is CASRGPGVTEAFF. In DNA, the CDR3 is TGTGCCAGCAGGGGTCCCGGGGTTACTGAAGCTTTCTTT.

Comment on this clonotype: Mismatch with germline at one junction end may stem from a read error. The rearrangement links TRBV28 to TRBJ2-3; 11 bases line up with TRBD2. The CDR3 is 15 amino acids. CDR1 is MDHEN, CDR2 SYDVKM, per germline. CDR3 DNA sequence: TGTGCCAGCAGTCCCCGTACTAGCGGGGGCCCCACGACGGATTTT. As protein: CASSPRTSGGPTTDF.

The sample holds a few counts of this clonotype. The J gene is TRBJ1-5, the V gene TRBV7-2; weak D call: TRBD1 (6 bases). Germline lookup yields CDR1 SGHTA and CDR2 FQGNSA. The CDR3 is made up of 15 amino acids. Trimming stripped 2 bases from V and 10 bases from J, with 18 bases between. The CDR3 sequence is CASSLMGAGQFPQHF. In nucleotides, the CDR3 is TGTGCCAGCAGCTTAATGGGGGCAGGTCAATTTCCCCAGCATTTT.

The chain recombines TRBV4-2 with TRBJ2-7; D remains ambiguous. The ends were cut back, 3 bases at V and 3 bases at J, with 9 bases in the middle. The CDR3 has 13 residues. Looked up from germline, CDR1 is LGHNA and CDR2 is YNFKEQ. In DNA form, the CDR3 reads TGTGCCAGCAGCCACCCGGACGGCTACGAGCAGTACTTC. It translates to CASSHPDGYEQYF.

This clonotype was counted a few times. The chain employs TRBV20-1 and TRBJ1-1, with a possible D match to TRBD1 (6 bases). CDR1 is DFQATT, CDR2 SNEGSKA, per germline (reference sequence). This CDR3 spans 12 amino acids. Here the CDR3 reads CRGTLGATEAFF. CDR3 nucleotide sequence: TGCAGGGGGACACTTGGGGCCACTGAAGCTTTCTTT.

This clonotype was seen a handful of times. The V gene is TRBV4-1, the J gene TRBJ2-7; possible D gene TRBD1, 6 bases. The CDR3 contains 15 residues. Per the germline V gene, CDR1 is MGHRA and CDR2 is YSYEKL. The V and J ends lost 2 bases and 1 base respectively, with 12 bases between them. This chain's CDR3 is CASSQQDRPSYEQYF. CDR3 in DNA: TGCGCCAGCAGCCAACAAGACAGGCCATCCTACGAGCAGTACTTC.

This clonotype came up a few times. This chain uses TRBV7-9 with TRBJ1-2, with a possible D match to TRBD1 (5 bases). The CDR3 is 19 amino acids. The germline V and J ends were trimmed by 0 bases and 4 bases, with 24 bases remaining between them. In germline, CDR1 is SEHNR, CDR2 FQNEAQ (reference sequence). In nucleotides, the CDR3 is TGTGCCAGCAGCTTAGCAATGCCAAGGGACGGAACCATTCTCTATGGCTACACCTTC. This gives the protein CASSLAMPRDGTILYGYTF.

The chain carries TRBV12-3 or TRBV12-4 and TRBJ2-7; D remains ambiguous. The germline V and J ends were trimmed by 3 bases and 5 bases, with 8 bases remaining between them. The CDR3 runs to 12 residues. CDR3 in amino acids: CASSFVGNEQYF. CDR3 nucleotide sequence: TGTGCCAGCAGTTTCGTTGGCAACGAGCAGTACTTC.

The V gene is TRBV12-3 or TRBV12-4, the J gene TRBJ1-1, with D possibly TRBD1 on 5 matching bases. This CDR3 region has 16 residues. V gave up 1 base and J gave up 1 base, with 13 bases separating them. In DNA, the CDR3 is TGTGCCAGCAGTTTAGGGGGCAGGGCGGGGAACACTGAAGCTTTCTTT. It translates to CASSLGGRAGNTEAFF.

This clonotype was seen a few times. The V and J genes are TRBV18 and TRBJ1-6; 9 bases line up with TRBD1. With V trimmed by 1 base and J by 10 bases, 11 bases remained unmatched. This CDR3 is 17 amino acids long. Germline values: CDR1 KGHSH, CDR2 LQKENI. DNA for the CDR3: TGTGCCAGCTCACCACTCAATTCGGGACAGGGCGACTCACCCCTCCACTTT. Translating it yields CASSPLNSGQGDSPLHF.

The V call is TRBV20-1, the J call TRBJ2-7; D may be TRBD1 or TRBD2 (6 bases each). CDR3 length: 14 residues. The V gene's germline CDR1 is DFQATT and CDR2 SNEGSKA (reference sequence). V lost 5 bases and J lost 0, with 14 bases in between. The CDR3 here is CSARPGALSYEQYF. In DNA form, the CDR3 reads TGCAGTGCTCGACCGGGGGCTCTCTCCTACGAGCAGTACTTC.

V gene TRBV27 combines with J gene TRBJ1-2; 12 bases fit TRBD1. V shed 7 bases, J shed 7 bases, and the junction held 10 bases outside the gene matches. From germline, CDR1 is MNHEY and CDR2 SMNVEV (reference sequence). CDR3 length: 15 amino acids. In DNA form, the CDR3 reads TGTGCCAGCATCCGGCCGGGACAGGGGGCTCTTGGCTACACCTTC. Amino acids: CASIRPGQGALGYTF.

This clonotype has a handful of counts. CDR3 sequence (DNA): TGCAGTGCAGCCCCAGGGGGAGGTACTGAAGCTTTCTTT. This encodes CSAAPGGGTEAFF. This rearrangement joins TRBV20-1 to TRBJ1-1; 7 nucleotides line up with TRBD1. In germline, CDR1 is DFQATT, CDR2 SNEGSKA (reference sequence). The CDR3 is 13 residues long. The trim removed 6 bases at V and 5 bases at J, leaving 9 bases unmatched.

This clonotype was observed at least ten times. The chain carries TRBV5-1 and TRBJ1-1; D ambiguous. V lost 6 bases and J lost 1, with 10 bases in between. Germline assignment: CDR1 SGHRS and CDR2 YFSETQ. The length of the CDR3 is 13 residues. For the CDR3, the DNA is TGCGCCAGCAAGGAGGGATCGAACACTGAAGCTTTCTTT. Protein: CASKEGSNTEAFF.

This clonotype was seen a few times. V is TRBV19 and J is TRBJ1-2; 10 bases are a match to TRBD1. The CDR3 sequence is 15 residues long. Germline CDR1 reads LNHDA; CDR2 reads SQIVND (reference sequence). With V trimmed by 4 bases and J by 6 bases, 8 bases remained unmatched. CDR3 coding DNA: TGTGCCAGTAGTAGACCGGGACAGGGGATGGATGGCTACACCTTC. This encodes CASSRPGQGMDGYTF.

This clonotype was detected a few times. This chain uses TRBV3-1 with TRBJ1-5; 7 bases are shared with TRBD1. The CDR3 extends over 17 amino acids. Germline assignment: CDR1 LGHDT and CDR2 YNNKEL (reference sequence). The ends lost 1 base at V and 0 bases at J; junction bases unmatched: 6. CDR3 DNA: TGTGCCAGCAGCCAAGGACAGGGAGAATATAGCAATCAGCCCCAGCATTTT. Protein product: CASSQGQGEYSNQPQHF.